The 6 T cell receptor beta chains listed next were all sequenced from one sample in a study of response to subunit inactivated influenza vaccine. TCRdb passed the RT-PCR reads through MiXCR, listing each CDR3 protein once. The sample consists of about 180,000 distinct CDR3 sequences, about 10% of them appearing once. Here the sequenced sample was non-naive T cells sorted from PBMCs, taken on the day of vaccination. These TCRs come from a man aged 50 to 60 who received an inactivated influenza vaccine.

The rearrangement uses TRBV27 and TRBJ1-4; perhaps TRBD1 as D (5 bases). This CDR3 region has 15 residues. Trimming removed 0 bases at V and 3 bases at J, with 8 bases between. Germline CDR1 and CDR2: MNHEY and SMNVEV (reference sequence). Here the CDR3 DNA reads TGTGCCAGCAGTTTATCGACAGATCCTAATGAAAAACTGTTTTTT. It yields the protein CASSLSTDPNEKLFF.

The chain uses TRBV7-2 and TRBJ1-3; D ambiguous. The CDR3 sequence is 13 residues long. Trimming left V 5 bases short and J 4 bases short, with 9 bases between. CDR1 SGHTA and CDR2 FQGNSA come from the germline V gene. This CDR3 reads CASSLYTGNTIYF. The DNA for the CDR3 is TGTGCCAGCAGCCTTTATACAGGAAACACCATATATTTT. The full variable domain, with the rest looked up from reference TRBV7-2 and TRBJ1-3, is GAGVSQSPSNKVTEKGKDVELRCDPISGHTALYWYRQSLGQGLEFLIYFQGNSAPDKSGLPSDRFSAERTGGSVSTLTIQRTQQEDSAVYLCASSLYTGNTIYFGEGSWLTVV.

The chain couples TRBV19 to TRBJ2-1; D call uncertain. CDR1 LNHDA and CDR2 SQIVND come from the germline V gene (reference sequence). The CDR3 is 15 residues long. V lost 3 bases to trimming and J lost 3 bases, with 12 bases between them. This chain's CDR3 is CASSMGWGNYNEQFF. The CDR3 DNA is TGTGCCAGTAGTATGGGGTGGGGAAACTACAATGAGCAGTTCTTC. Full variable domain (outside the CDR3, taken from reference TRBV19 and TRBJ2-1): DGGITQSPKYLFRKEGQNVTLSCEQNLNHDAMYWYRQDPGQGLRLIYYSQIVNDFQKGDIAEGYSVSREKKESFPLTVTSAQKNPTAFYLCASSMGWGNYNEQFFGPGTRLTVL.

This clonotype was counted between two and nine times. This rearrangement joins TRBV4-3 to TRBJ2-5, with 9 positions matching TRBD1. Germline values: CDR1 LGHNA, CDR2 YSLEER. Unmatched junction bases numbered 0, after V lost 0 bases and J lost 7 bases. The CDR3 is 13 amino acids. The CDR3 sequence is CASSQEQGATQYF. The CDR3 DNA is TGCGCCAGCAGCCAAGAACAGGGGGCGACCCAGTACTTC.

This clonotype came up once. The junction does not match germline at one end; this may be a read error. The chain couples TRBV18 to TRBJ1-1, with D possibly matching TRBD1 (6 bases). CDR1 KGHSH and CDR2 LQKENI come from the germline V gene. The CDR3 runs 14 residues. CDR3 sequence: CASSPQGGVAEAFF. Written as DNA, the CDR3 is TGTGCCAGCTCGCCACAGGGAGGAGTCGCTGAAGCTTTCTTT.

Ten or more counts support this clonotype. The chain joins TRBV9 to TRBJ1-1; 7 nucleotides agree with TRBD1. V was pared by 3 bases and J by 4 bases, with 18 bases of the junction left unmatched. Germline V gives CDR1 SGDLS, CDR2 YYNGEE. This CDR3 contains 18 residues. The CDR3 DNA is TGTGCCAGCAGCGCTCACACAATTCCCCAGGGGGAAGGCACTGAAGCTTTCTTT. Protein: CASSAHTIPQGEGTEAFF.